This TCR beta chain was captured by sequencing in a study of blood T cell repertoires in COVID-19. Per the original methods: Estimated nucleated cell counts came from reference gene primer amplification. Clones were read by immunoSEQ multiplex PCR, and TCRdb kept only the in-frame ones, dropping some. The V and J calls and clone size are taken from that table; D and trimming were inferred from the DNA. Of 110,000 to 150,000 clones in the sample, around 83% were seen once. Germline V gene data show CDR1 as KGHDR and CDR2 as SFDVKD. The CDR3 totals 14 residues. Trimming stripped 6 bases from V and 4 bases from J, with 12 bases between.

This clonotype originated in a woman aged 60-75 years with acute or convalescent COVID-19. The material sequenced was peripheral blood. The chain combines TRBV24-1 with TRBJ1-5; possibly TRBD1 for D (6 bases). The CDR3 nucleotides read TGTGCCACCAGTACCGACAGGTATAATCAGCCCCAGCATTTT. Its translation: CATSTDRYNQPQHF.